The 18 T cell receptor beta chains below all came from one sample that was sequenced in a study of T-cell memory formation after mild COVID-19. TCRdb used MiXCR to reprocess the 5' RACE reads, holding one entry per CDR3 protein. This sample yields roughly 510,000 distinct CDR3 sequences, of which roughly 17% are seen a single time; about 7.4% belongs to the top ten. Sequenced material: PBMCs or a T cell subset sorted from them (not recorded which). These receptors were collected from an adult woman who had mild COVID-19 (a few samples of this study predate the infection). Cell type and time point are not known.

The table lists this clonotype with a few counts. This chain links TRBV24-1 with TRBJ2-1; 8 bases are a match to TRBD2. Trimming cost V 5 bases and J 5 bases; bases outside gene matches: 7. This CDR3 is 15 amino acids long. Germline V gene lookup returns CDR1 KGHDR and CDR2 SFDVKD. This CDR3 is CATSVHGGENNEQFF. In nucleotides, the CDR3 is TGTGCCACCAGTGTACACGGGGGGGAAAACAATGAGCAGTTCTTC.

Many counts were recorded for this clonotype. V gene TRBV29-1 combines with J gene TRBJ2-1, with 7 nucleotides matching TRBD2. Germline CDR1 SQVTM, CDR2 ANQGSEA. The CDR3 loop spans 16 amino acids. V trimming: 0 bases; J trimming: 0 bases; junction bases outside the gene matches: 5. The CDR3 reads CSVEDIKRGSYNEQFF. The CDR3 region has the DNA TGCAGCGTTGAAGATATCAAGCGGGGCTCCTACAATGAGCAGTTCTTC.

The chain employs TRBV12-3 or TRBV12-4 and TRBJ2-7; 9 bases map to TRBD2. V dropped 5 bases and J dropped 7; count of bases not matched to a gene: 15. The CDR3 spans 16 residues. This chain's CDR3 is CASSPWAGGGSEEQYF. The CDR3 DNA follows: TGTGCCAGCAGTCCCTGGGCGGGAGGGGGCTCGGAGGAGCAGTACTTC.

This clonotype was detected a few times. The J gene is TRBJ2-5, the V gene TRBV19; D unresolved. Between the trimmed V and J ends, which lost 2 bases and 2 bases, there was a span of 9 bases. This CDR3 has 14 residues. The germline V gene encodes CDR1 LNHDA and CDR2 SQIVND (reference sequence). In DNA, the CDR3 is TGTGCCAGTAGTATAACGGCGGATCAAGAGACCCAGTACTTC. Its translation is CASSITADQETQYF.

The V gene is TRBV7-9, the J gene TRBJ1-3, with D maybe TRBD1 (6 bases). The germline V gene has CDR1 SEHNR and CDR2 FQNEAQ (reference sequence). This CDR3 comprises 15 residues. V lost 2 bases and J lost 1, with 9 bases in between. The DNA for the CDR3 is TGTGCCAGCAGCTTATCACAGGGTTCTGGAAACACCATATATTTT. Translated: CASSLSQGSGNTIYF.

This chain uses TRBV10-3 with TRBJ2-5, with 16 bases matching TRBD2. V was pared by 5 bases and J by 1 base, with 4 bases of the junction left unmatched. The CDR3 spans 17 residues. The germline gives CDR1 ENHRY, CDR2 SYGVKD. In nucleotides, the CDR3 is TGTGCCATCAGTACCGGGACTAGCGGGGGGGCCCAAGAGACCCAGTACTTC. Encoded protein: CAISTGTSGGAQETQYF.

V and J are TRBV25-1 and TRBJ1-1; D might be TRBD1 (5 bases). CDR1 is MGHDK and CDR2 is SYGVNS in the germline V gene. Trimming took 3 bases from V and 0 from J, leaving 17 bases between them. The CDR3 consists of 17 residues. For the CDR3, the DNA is TGTGCCAGCAGTGACGGAGGGGCGGCCCTTATGAACACTGAAGCTTTCTTT. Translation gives CASSDGGAALMNTEAFF.

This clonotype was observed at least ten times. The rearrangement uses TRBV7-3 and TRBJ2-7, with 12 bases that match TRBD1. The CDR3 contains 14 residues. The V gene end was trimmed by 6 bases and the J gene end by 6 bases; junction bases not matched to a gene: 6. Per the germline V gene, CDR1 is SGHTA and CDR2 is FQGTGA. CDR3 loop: CASSPGQGAVEQYF. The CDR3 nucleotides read TGTGCCAGCAGTCCGGGACAGGGGGCCGTCGAGCAGTACTTC.

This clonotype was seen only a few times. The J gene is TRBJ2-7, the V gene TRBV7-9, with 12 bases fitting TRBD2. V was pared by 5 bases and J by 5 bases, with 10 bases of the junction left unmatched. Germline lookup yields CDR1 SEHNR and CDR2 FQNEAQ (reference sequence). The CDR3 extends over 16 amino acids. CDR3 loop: CASSAPTSGGIHEQYF. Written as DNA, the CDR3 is TGTGCCAGCAGCGCCCCGACTAGCGGGGGAATACACGAGCAGTACTTC.

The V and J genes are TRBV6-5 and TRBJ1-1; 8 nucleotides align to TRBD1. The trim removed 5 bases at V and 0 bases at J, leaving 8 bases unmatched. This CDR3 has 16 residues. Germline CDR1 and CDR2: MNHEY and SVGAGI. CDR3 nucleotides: TGTGCCAGCAGTAACGGGGACAGGCTCATGAACACTGAAGCTTTCTTT. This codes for CASSNGDRLMNTEAFF.

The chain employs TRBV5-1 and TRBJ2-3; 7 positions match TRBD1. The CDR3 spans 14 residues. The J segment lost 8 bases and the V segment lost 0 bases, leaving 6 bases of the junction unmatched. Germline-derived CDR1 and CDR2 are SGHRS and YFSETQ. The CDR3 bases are TGCGCCAGCAGCTTGGGACCGACAGGGAGTACGCAGTATTTT. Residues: CASSLGPTGSTQYF.

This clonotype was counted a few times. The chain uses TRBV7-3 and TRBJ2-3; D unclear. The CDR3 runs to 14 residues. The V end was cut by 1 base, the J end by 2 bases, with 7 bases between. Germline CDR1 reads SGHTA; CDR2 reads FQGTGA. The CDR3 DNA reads TGTGCCAGCAGCTTAAATAGGCTCACAGATACGCAGTATTTT. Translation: CASSLNRLTDTQYF.

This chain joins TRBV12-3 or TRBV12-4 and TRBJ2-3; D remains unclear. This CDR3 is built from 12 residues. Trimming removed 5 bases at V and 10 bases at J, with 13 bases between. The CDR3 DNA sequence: TGTGCCAGCAGTCCACAAGGCGCGGCGCAGTATTTT. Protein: CASSPQGAAQYF.

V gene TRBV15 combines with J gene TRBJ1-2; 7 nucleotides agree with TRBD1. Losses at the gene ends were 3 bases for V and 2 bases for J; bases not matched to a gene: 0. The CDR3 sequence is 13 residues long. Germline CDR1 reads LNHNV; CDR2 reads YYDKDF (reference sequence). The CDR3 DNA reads TGTGCCACCAGCAGCAGGGGGAACTATGGCTACACCTTC. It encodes CATSSRGNYGYTF.

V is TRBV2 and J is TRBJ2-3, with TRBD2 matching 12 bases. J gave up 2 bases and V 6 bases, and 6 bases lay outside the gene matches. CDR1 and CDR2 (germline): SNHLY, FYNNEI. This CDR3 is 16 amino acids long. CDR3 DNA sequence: TGTGCCAGCAGGAAACGACTAGCGGGGGACACAGATACGCAGTATTTT. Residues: CASRKRLAGDTDTQYF.

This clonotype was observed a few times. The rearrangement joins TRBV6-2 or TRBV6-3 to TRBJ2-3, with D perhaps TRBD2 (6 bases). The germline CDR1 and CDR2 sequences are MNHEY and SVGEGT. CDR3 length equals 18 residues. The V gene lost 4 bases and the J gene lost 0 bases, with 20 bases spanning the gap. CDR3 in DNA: TGTGCCAGCAGTTGGGGAGTAGCGGATGCCTCTAGCACAGATACGCAGTATTTT. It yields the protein CASSWGVADASSTDTQYF.

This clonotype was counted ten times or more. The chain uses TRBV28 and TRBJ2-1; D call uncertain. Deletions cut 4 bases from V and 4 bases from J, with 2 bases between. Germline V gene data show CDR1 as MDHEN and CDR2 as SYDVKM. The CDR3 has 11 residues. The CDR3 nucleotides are TGTGCCAGCAGTTATTACAATGAGCAGTTCTTC. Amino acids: CASSYYNEQFF.

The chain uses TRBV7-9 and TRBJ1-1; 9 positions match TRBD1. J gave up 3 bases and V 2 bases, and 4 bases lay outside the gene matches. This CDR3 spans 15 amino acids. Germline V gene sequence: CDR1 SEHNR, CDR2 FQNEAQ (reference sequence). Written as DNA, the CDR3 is TGTGCCAGCAGCTTATCACAGGGGGCGGACACTGAAGCTTTCTTT. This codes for CASSLSQGADTEAFF.